Below, one TCR beta chain is given with its context. Antigen unknown. J lost 0 bases, V lost 5 bases, and 9 bases had no gene match. The CDR3 extends over 16 amino acids. From germline, CDR1 is LNHDA and CDR2 SQIVND (reference sequence). This entry comes from a study of shared clonotypes between healthy human individuals. Overall study context: Plates per donor: three CD4 naive, three CD4 memory, two CD8 naive, one CD8 memory. Study outcomes and limitations: The authors sampled blood alone, and tissue repertoires likely differ. Large sequencing depth failed to make sorted-subset sequencing complete, rarefaction showed.

In the original analysis: Filtering was not the same, since immunoSEQ gave junction-only sequences without quality scores. Data came from immunoSEQ multiplex PCR; TCRdb stores just in-frame clones and leaves some out. Clone size and the V and J calls come from that table; the DNA yielded D and trimming. The sample lists around 1.6 million clones, nearly 99% occurring once. Sequencing used naive CD4+ T cells sorted from blood. Subset of the sample: CD45RA+ positively selected. The source of this sequence is a man aged 25 to 40 in good health. The chain combines TRBV19 with TRBJ2-7; 8 nucleotides line up with TRBD1. The CDR3 loop reads CASSFLTGVSSYEQYF. Written as DNA, the CDR3 is TGTGCCAGTAGTTTCCTGACAGGGGTGAGCTCCTACGAGCAGTACTTC.